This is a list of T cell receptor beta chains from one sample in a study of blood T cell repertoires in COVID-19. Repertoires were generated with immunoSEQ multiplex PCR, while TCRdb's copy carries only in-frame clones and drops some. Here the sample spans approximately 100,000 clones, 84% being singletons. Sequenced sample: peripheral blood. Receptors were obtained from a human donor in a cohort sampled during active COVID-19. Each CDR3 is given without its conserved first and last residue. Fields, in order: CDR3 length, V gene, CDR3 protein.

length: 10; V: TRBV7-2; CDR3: ASSFQRGGSY
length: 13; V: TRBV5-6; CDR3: ASSPNFDFAETQY
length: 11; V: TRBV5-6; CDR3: ASIYGGNTEAF
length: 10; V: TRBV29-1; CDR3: SVDRGYTEAF
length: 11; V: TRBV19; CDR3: ASSLGGYGEQF
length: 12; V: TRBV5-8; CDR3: ASIQSGGYTEAF
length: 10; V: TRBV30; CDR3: AWARAVYEQY
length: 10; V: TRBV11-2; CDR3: ASSRQGSPLH
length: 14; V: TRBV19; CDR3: ASSSIGRRGIYEQY
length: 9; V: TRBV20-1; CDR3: SAGRANEQF
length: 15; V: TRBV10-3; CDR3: AISAGQTISSGNTIY
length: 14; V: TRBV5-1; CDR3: ASSWGPGQGANEQF
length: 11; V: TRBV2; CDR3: ASSREHYNEQF
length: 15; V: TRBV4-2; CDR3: ASSQKGLAGGQETQY
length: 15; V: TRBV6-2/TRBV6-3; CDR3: ASSSLGAGGVADTQY
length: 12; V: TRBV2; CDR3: ASSVATGVRGYT
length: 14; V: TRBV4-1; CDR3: ASSQAGTGGNTEAF
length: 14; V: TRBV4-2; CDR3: ASSPLSRVSNTEAF
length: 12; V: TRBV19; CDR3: ASSTGQGRNEQF
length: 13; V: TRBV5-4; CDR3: ASSPTTGGFAEAF
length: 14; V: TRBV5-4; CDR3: ASSLVGAGMGNEQF
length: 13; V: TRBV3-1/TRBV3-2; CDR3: ASSQETQTIARQF
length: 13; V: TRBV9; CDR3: ASSVDVTGFTEAF
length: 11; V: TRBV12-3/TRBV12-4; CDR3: ASSLAVFSPLH
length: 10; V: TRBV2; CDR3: ASSRGGPEQF
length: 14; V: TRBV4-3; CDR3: ASSQVTGGPLNEQF
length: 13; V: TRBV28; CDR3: ASSTRGALRGTQY
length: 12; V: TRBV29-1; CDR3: SVEGLVGSGELF
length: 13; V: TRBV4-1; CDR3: ASRVEGMNTGELF
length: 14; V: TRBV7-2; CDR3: ASSLFGGASAGELF
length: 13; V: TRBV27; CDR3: ASSRRQGFNEKLF
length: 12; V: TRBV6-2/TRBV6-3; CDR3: ASSYSGGRGTQY
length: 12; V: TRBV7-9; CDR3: ASSSDRDSDEQY
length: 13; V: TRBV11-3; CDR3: ASSLGDRDNYGYT
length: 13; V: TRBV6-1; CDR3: ASSEAGLAGGKQF
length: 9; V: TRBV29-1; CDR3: SVQGFTEAF
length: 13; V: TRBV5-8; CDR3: ASSRMHPGGDTQY
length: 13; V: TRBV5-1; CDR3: ASSLQQGRNTEAF
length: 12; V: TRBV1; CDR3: TSSLRDTSYEQY
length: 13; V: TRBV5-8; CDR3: ASSQTGGGLGEQY
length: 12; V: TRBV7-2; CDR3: ASSSGQGYTEAF
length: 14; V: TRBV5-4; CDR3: ASSPGLAGAKETQY
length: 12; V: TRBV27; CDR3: ASSFSTPNTEAF
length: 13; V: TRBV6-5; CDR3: ASRQGALFGTEAF
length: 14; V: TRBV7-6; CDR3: ASSPIAGAHGETQY
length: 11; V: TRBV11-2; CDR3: ASSPQRYNEQF
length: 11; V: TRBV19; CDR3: ASSIPRSYEQY
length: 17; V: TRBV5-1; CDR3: ASSRAGLAGDQYQETQY
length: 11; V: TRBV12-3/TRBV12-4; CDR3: ASSLRGGYEQY
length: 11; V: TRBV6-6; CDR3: ASRSTGIYGYT
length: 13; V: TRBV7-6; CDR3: ASSPDRVENYGYT